These 23 T cell receptor beta chains share one sample of origin, sequenced in a study of T cell responses to AZD1222 COVID-19 vaccine. The table came from immunoSEQ multiplex PCR; TCRdb's copy has only in-frame clones and leaves some out. Seen here are some 110,000 clones, around nine tenths observed once, and the top ten hold 2.5% to 3.5%. The input for sequencing was peripheral blood, taken 28 days after the second dose of the MenACWY control vaccine. The receptor source for this set is an adult who received the MenACWY meningococcal vaccine as a control.

This chain connects TRBV7-9 to TRBJ2-5; 12 bases are shared with TRBD2. The germline CDR1 and CDR2 sequences are SEHNR and FQNEAQ (reference sequence). The J segment lost 2 bases and the V segment lost 5 bases, leaving 6 bases of the junction unmatched. CDR3 size: 16 residues. CDR3: CASSLLAGGVQETQYF. The DNA of the CDR3 is TGTGCCAGCAGCCTCCTAGCGGGGGGGGTACAAGAGACCCAGTACTTC. Combining the CDR3 with reference TRBV7-9 and TRBJ2-5 gives the whole variable domain DTGVSQNPRHKITKRGQNVTFRCDPISEHNRLYWYRQTLGQGPEFLTYFQNEAQLEKSRLLSDRFSAERPKGSFSTLEIQRTEQGDSAMYLCASSLLAGGVQETQYFGPGTRLLVL.

The V gene is TRBV7-3, the J gene TRBJ1-6, with D unclear. Trimming shortened V by 2 bases and J by 7 bases, and 6 bases separated the two germline ends. Looked up from germline, CDR1 is SGHTA and CDR2 is FQGTGA. The CDR3 covers 13 residues. CDR3 coding DNA: TGTGCCAGCAGCTTACTGGGGAATTCACCCCTCCACTTT. Translating it yields CASSLLGNSPLHF. Supplemented by reference TRBV7-3 and TRBJ1-6, the full variable domain reads GAGVSQTPSNKVTEKGKYVELRCDPISGHTALYWYRQSLGQGPEFLIYFQGTGAADDSGLPNDRFFAVRPEGSVSTLKIQRTERGDSAVYLCASSLLGNSPLHFGNGTRLTVT.

The rearrangement joins TRBV5-4 to TRBJ1-1, with 12 bases fitting TRBD1. CDR1 and CDR2 from the germline V gene are SGHNT and YYREEE (reference sequence). This CDR3 is built from 16 residues. The V and J ends lost 5 bases and 2 bases, in that order; junction bases with no gene match: 7. The CDR3 spells CASRSRDRGHNTEAFF. The CDR3 DNA follows: TGTGCCAGCAGGAGCCGGGACAGGGGGCACAACACTGAAGCTTTCTTT.

This rearrangement joins TRBV3-1 (or the pseudogene TRBV3-2) to TRBJ1-5; TRBD1 is a possible D gene (6 bases). Germline V gene data show CDR1 as LGHDT and CDR2 as YNNKEL (reference sequence). The CDR3 is 15 amino acids. The V and J ends lost 1 base and 3 bases respectively, with 10 bases between them. CDR3 sequence (DNA): TGTGCCAGCAGCCAAGGACAGGTCATCAATCAGCCCCAGCATTTT. Translation: CASSQGQVINQPQHF.

This chain joins TRBV19 and TRBJ1-5; D is uncertain. V was clipped by 3 bases and J by 5 bases, with 8 bases between them. The CDR3 consists of 13 residues. Germline values: CDR1 LNHDA, CDR2 SQIVND (reference sequence). The DNA for the CDR3 is TGTGCCAGTAGTATTAGCGGGGATCAGCCCCAGCATTTT. Amino acid sequence: CASSISGDQPQHF.

This CDR3 is CASTPDLNQPQHF. The CDR3 DNA follows: TGTGCCAGCACCCCGGACCTTAATCAGCCCCAGCATTTT. This chain connects TRBV2 to TRBJ1-5; D is ambiguous. The length of the CDR3 is 13 residues. The germline V and J ends were trimmed by 7 bases and 4 bases, with 11 bases remaining between them. In germline, CDR1 is SNHLY, CDR2 FYNNEI.

V is TRBV5-1 and J is TRBJ2-1; possible D gene TRBD1, 6 bases. Germline CDR1 and CDR2: SGHRS and YFSETQ. The CDR3 sequence is 12 residues long. V gave up 3 bases and J gave up 9 bases, with 10 bases separating them. The CDR3: CASSSTGFEQFF. CDR3 bases: TGCGCCAGCAGCTCGACAGGATTTGAGCAGTTCTTC.

The chain links TRBV5-1 to TRBJ1-2, with 8 bases matching TRBD1. The germline gives CDR1 SGHRS, CDR2 YFSETQ. The CDR3 runs to 12 residues. J gave up 7 bases and V 4 bases, and 3 bases lay outside the gene matches. Here the CDR3 reads CASSARGRGYTF. For the CDR3, the DNA is TGCGCCAGCAGCGCCAGGGGGCGTGGCTACACCTTC.

This chain links TRBV27 with TRBJ1-5; D might be TRBD1 (6 bases). The CDR3 is 15 residues long. From germline, CDR1 is MNHEY and CDR2 SMNVEV (reference sequence). V lost 10 bases and J 7 bases, leaving 23 bases between the germline ends. The CDR3 bases are TGTGCCACCTCGCCTCGTAACAGGGTCGGCCAGCCCCAGCATTTT. This translates into CATSPRNRVGQPQHF.

A single count supports this clone. The DNA of the CDR3 is TGTGCCAGCAGTCGACAGGGTCGGGATGAGCAGTTCTTC. Its translation is CASSRQGRDEQFF. This chain connects TRBV7-3 to TRBJ2-1, with 7 bases matching TRBD1. Germline V gives CDR1 SGHTA, CDR2 FQGTGA. The CDR3 totals 13 residues. With V trimmed by 6 bases and J by 8 bases, 7 bases remained unmatched. Filled out from reference TRBV7-3 and TRBJ2-1, the complete variable domain reads GAGVSQTPSNKVTEKGKYVELRCDPISGHTALYWYRQSLGQGPEFLIYFQGTGAADDSGLPNDRFFAVRPEGSVSTLKIQRTERGDSAVYLCASSRQGRDEQFFGPGTRLTVL.

CDR3 in amino acids: CASSVGQNHYQPQHF. CDR3 nucleotide sequence: TGTGCCAGTAGTGTTGGACAGAATCACTATCAGCCCCAGCATTTT. V is TRBV19 and J is TRBJ1-5; D might be TRBD1 (6 bases). The length of the CDR3 is 15 residues. The germline V gene encodes CDR1 LNHDA and CDR2 SQIVND (reference sequence). V gave up 5 bases and J gave up 5 bases, with 16 bases separating them. Supplemented by reference TRBV19 and TRBJ1-5, the full variable domain reads DGGITQSPKYLFRKEGQNVTLSCEQNLNHDAMYWYRQDPGQGLRLIYYSQIVNDFQKGDIAEGYSVSREKKESFPLTVTSAQKNPTAFYLCASSVGQNHYQPQHFGDGTRLSIL.

The rearrangement joins TRBV13 to TRBJ2-3; D may be TRBD2 (6 bases). V was pared by 5 bases and J by 0 bases, with 9 bases between. The CDR3 totals 14 residues. Per the germline V gene, CDR1 is PRHDT and CDR2 is FYEKMQ (reference sequence). Here the CDR3 DNA reads TGTGCCAGCAGCCTTGGGACTAGCACAGATACGCAGTATTTT. This translates into CASSLGTSTDTQYF.

The V gene is TRBV5-4, the J gene TRBJ1-6; 10 nucleotides agree with TRBD1. The CDR3 runs 16 residues. V lost 4 bases, J lost 10 bases, and 11 bases stayed unmatched. Germline V CDR1 and CDR2: SGHNT, YYREEE (reference sequence). CDR3 protein: CASSPRWGTGASPLHF. CDR3 in DNA: TGTGCCAGCAGCCCTAGGTGGGGGACAGGGGCGTCACCCCTCCACTTT.

Of note for this clone: Other DNA sequences in the sample encode the same CDR3. CDR3 region: CASSPLQGAENYGYTF. For the CDR3, the DNA is TGTGCCAGCTCACCACTACAGGGGGCGGAGAACTATGGCTACACCTTC. V is TRBV18 and J is TRBJ1-2; 9 bases map to TRBD1. CDR3 length equals 16 residues. The germline gives CDR1 KGHSH, CDR2 LQKENI. Unmatched junction bases numbered 5, after V lost 1 base and J lost 2 bases.

The genes are TRBV6-5 and TRBJ2-1; D not resolved. CDR3 size: 15 residues. CDR1 MNHEY and CDR2 SVGAGI come from the germline V gene. Trimming shortened V by 2 bases and J by 0 bases, and 8 bases separated the two germline ends. Written as DNA, the CDR3 is TGTGCCAGCAGTTACGCCAGGAACTCCTACAATGAGCAGTTCTTC. It translates to CASSYARNSYNEQFF.

The J gene is TRBJ1-4, the V gene TRBV2; no firm D call. CDR1 and CDR2 (germline): SNHLY, FYNNEI. There are 15 residues in the CDR3. Trimming stripped 6 bases from V and 4 bases from J, with 15 bases between. The CDR3: CASRASYGGNEKLFF. The CDR3 nucleotides read TGTGCCAGCAGGGCGAGTTACGGTGGTAATGAAAAACTGTTTTTT.

The chain uses TRBV6-5 and TRBJ1-5, with D possibly being TRBD1 (5 bases). Between the trimmed V and J ends, which lost 6 bases and 2 bases, there was a span of 11 bases. The germline V gene has CDR1 MNHEY and CDR2 SVGAGI. The CDR3 is 14 residues long. The CDR3: CASSLTTGNQPQHF. The CDR3 nucleotides read TGTGCCAGCAGCCTTACGACAGGCAATCAGCCCCAGCATTTT.

The rearrangement joins TRBV4-2 to TRBJ1-2, with a possible D match to TRBD1 (5 bases). With 4 bases removed from V and 1 base from J, the gap between germline ends came to 7 bases. Germline CDR1 is LGHNA and CDR2 is YNFKEQ. This CDR3 is 13 amino acids long. CDR3 sequence reads: CASSLQGNYGYTF. The CDR3 region has the DNA TGTGCCAGCAGCCTCCAGGGTAACTATGGCTACACCTTC.

The gene calls are TRBV4-2 and TRBJ2-3; a weak D match, TRBD2 (7 bases). The V and J ends lost 1 base and 1 base respectively, with 24 bases between them. The CDR3 is 20 amino acids. Germline V lookup: CDR1 LGHNA, CDR2 YNFKEQ. CDR3 nucleotide sequence: TGTGCCAGCAGCCAAGTTCTACCGGGGGGCCTACCGGATGGCACAGATACGCAGTATTTT. Its protein is CASSQVLPGGLPDGTDTQYF.

This chain connects TRBV7-3 to TRBJ1-2; D is unresolved. This CDR3 contains 14 residues. Trimming shortened V by 0 bases and J by 0 bases, and 5 bases separated the two germline ends. CDR1 SGHTA and CDR2 FQGTGA come from the germline V gene. The CDR3 loop reads CASSLTNTNYGYTF. In DNA form, the CDR3 reads TGTGCCAGCAGCTTAACAAATACTAACTATGGCTACACCTTC.

This rearrangement joins TRBV9 to TRBJ2-5, with 8 bases lining up with TRBD2. Germline values: CDR1 SGDLS, CDR2 YYNGEE. The CDR3 runs 14 residues. V gave up 0 bases and J gave up 4 bases; unmatched junction bases: 2. The CDR3 DNA is TGTGCCAGCAGCGTAGACACTAGCGGAGAGACCCAGTACTTC. Amino acid sequence: CASSVDTSGETQYF.

The genes are TRBV3-1 (or the pseudogene TRBV3-2) and TRBJ1-5; D might be TRBD1 (6 bases). CDR1 and CDR2 from the germline V gene are LGHDT and YNNKEL (reference sequence). The CDR3 loop spans 14 amino acids. Between the trimmed V and J ends, which lost 1 base and 9 bases, there was a span of 13 bases. The CDR3 DNA follows: TGTGCCAGCAGCCAAGGGGGAATGGGGGCGCCCCAGCATTTT. It translates to CASSQGGMGAPQHF.

V usage is TRBV24-1 and J usage is TRBJ2-7; D not resolved. V lost 3 bases and J 3 bases, leaving 5 bases between the germline ends. CDR3 length equals 12 residues. Germline loops: CDR1 KGHDR, CDR2 SFDVKD. The CDR3 DNA is TGTGCCACCAGTGATCCCCGCTACGAGCAGTACTTC. This translates into CATSDPRYEQYF.